The T cell receptor (beta chain) described here comes from a study of T cells after yellow fever vaccination. Study-wide background: The fractions with low cell numbers were processed using SMART-Seq v4 Ultra Low Input.

Whole-study findings and limits: Most clones from primary vaccination were detected again post-booster (96% CD4, 88% CD8). Of the clonotypes, a small share occurred in both CD4 and CD8 compartments.

Production of TCR cDNA was by 5'RACE template switching, which also added a universal primer site and UMIs. TCRdb passed the 5' RACE reads through MiXCR, listing each CDR3 protein once. The sample lists approximately 120,000 distinct CDR3 sequences, approximately 14% occurring once. The CDR3 extends over 15 amino acids. V lost 3 bases to trimming and J lost 2 bases; unmatched junction nucleotides: 8. CDR1 is SGHRS, CDR2 YFSETQ, per germline. This clonotype showed up just a few times. As yet, its antigen is unknown. The TCR sequence derives from a man between 18 and 29 years old who received the YFV17D yellow fever vaccine. V usage is TRBV5-1 and J usage is TRBJ2-7; 7 bases align to TRBD1. Material: CD8+ T cells sorted from PBMCs, obtained 5 days after the yellow fever booster vaccination. CDR3 sequence reads: CASSSGTASPYEQYF. DNA of the CDR3: TGCGCCAGCAGCTCCGGGACAGCGAGTCCCTACGAGCAGTACTTC. Combining the CDR3 with reference TRBV5-1 and TRBJ2-7 gives the whole variable domain KAGVTQTPRYLIKTRGQQVTLSCSPISGHRSVSWYQQTPGQGLQFLFEYFSETQRNKGNFPGRFSGRQFSNSRSEMNVSTLELGDSALYLCASSSGTASPYEQYFGPGTRLTVT.